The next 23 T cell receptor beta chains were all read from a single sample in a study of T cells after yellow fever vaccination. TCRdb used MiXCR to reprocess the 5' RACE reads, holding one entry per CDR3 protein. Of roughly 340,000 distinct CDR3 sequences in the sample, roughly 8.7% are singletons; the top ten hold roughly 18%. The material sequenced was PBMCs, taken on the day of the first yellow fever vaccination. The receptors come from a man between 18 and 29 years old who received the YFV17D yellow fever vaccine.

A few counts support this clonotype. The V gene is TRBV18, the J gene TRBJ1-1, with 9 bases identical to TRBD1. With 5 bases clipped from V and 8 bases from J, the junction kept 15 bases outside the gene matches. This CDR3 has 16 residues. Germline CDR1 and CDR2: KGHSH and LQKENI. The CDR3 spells CASSVGTGKYIGEAFF. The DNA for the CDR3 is TGTGCCAGCTCAGTTGGGACAGGGAAATATATTGGGGAAGCTTTCTTT. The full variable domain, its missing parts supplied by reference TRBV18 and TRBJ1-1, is NAGVMQNPRHLVRRRGQEARLRCSPMKGHSHVYWYRQLPEEGLKFMVYLQKENIIDESGMPKERFSAEFPKEGPSILRIQQVVRGDSAAYFCASSVGTGKYIGEAFFGQGTRLTVV.

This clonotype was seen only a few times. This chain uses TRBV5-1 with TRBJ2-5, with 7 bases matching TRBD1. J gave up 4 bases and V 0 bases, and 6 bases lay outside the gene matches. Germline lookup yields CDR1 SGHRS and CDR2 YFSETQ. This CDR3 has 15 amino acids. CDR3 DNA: TGCGCCAGCAGCTTGGTTACGACAGGGAGAGAGACCCAGTACTTC. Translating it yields CASSLVTTGRETQYF.

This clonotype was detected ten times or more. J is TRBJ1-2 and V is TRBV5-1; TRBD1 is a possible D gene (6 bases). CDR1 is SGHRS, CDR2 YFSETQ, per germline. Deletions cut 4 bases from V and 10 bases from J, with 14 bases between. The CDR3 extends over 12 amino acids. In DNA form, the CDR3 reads TGCGCCAGCAGCAGCCGCACAGGGAACTACACCTTC. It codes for CASSSRTGNYTF.

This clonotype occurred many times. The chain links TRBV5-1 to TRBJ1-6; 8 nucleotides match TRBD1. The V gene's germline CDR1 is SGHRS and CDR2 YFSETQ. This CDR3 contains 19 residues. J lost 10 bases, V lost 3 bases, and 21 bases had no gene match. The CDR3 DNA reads TGCGCCAGCAGCTCAGAATACGGACAGGGCGGAAATTCGAGGTCACCCCTCCACTTT. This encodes CASSSEYGQGGNSRSPLHF.

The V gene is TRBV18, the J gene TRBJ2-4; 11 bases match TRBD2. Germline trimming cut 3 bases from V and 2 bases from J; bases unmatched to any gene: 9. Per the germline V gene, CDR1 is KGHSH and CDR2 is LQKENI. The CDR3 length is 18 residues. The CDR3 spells CASSPGLAGATTKNIQYF. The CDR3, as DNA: TGTGCCAGCTCACCCGGACTAGCGGGTGCGACGACCAAAAACATTCAGTACTTC.

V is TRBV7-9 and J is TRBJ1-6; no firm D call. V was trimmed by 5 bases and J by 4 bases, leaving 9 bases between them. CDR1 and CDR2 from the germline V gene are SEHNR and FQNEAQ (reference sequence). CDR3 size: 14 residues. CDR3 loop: CASSRGLYNSPLHF. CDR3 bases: TGTGCCAGCAGCCGAGGGTTGTATAATTCACCCCTCCACTTT.

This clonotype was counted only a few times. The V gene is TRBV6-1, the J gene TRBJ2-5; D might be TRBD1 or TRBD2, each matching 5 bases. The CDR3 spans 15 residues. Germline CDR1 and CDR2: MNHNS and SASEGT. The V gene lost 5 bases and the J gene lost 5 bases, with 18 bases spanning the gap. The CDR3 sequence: CASSPPDEGTETQYF. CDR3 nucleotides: TGTGCCAGCAGTCCGCCCGATGAGGGGACGGAGACCCAGTACTTC.

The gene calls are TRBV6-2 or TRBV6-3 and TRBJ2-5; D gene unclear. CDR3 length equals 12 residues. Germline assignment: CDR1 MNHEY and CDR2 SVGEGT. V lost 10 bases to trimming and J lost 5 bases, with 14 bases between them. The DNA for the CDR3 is TGTGCCACCCACGATACACGGGAGACCCAGTACTTC. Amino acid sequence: CATHDTRETQYF.

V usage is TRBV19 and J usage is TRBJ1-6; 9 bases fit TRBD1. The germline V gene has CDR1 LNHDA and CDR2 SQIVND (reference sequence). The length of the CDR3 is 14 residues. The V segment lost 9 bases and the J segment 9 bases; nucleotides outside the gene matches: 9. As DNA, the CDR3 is TGTGCCAGGCCCTCGACAGGGGGGACTTCACCCCTCCACTTT. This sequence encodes CARPSTGGTSPLHF.

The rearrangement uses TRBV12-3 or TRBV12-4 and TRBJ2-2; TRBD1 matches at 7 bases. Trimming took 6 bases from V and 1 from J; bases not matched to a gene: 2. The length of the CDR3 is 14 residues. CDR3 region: CASRGQLNTGELFF. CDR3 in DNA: TGTGCCAGCAGGGGACAGTTGAACACCGGGGAGCTGTTTTTT.

The chain's CDR3 is CASWTTDNEQFF. The CDR3 nucleotides read TGTGCCAGCTGGACCACCGACAATGAGCAGTTCTTC. The chain joins TRBV5-4 to TRBJ2-1; D gene ambiguous. Trimming cost V 7 bases and J 5 bases, with 10 bases left between them. Germline CDR1 and CDR2: SGHNT and YYREEE (reference sequence). This CDR3 is built from 12 residues.

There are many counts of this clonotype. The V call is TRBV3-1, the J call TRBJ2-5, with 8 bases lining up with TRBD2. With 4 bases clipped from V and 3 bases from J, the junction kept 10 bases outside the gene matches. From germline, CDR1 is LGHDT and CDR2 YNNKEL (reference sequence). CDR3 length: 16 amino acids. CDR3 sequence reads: CASSRGVGGGKETQYF. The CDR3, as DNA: TGTGCCAGCAGCCGAGGGGTTGGCGGGGGGAAAGAGACCCAGTACTTC.

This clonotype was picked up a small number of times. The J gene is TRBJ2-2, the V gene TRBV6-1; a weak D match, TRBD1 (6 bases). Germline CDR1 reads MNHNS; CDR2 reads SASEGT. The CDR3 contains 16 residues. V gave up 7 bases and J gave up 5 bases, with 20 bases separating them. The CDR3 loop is CASIHERGIVTGELFF. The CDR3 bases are TGTGCCAGCATCCACGAGAGGGGGATAGTAACCGGGGAGCTGTTTTTT.

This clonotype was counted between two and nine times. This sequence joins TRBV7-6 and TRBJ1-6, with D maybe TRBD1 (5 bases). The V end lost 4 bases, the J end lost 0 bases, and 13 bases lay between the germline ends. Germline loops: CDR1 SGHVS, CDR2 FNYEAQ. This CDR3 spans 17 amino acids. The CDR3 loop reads CASSWDPKSSYNSPLHF. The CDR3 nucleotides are TGTGCCAGCAGCTGGGACCCAAAAAGCTCCTATAATTCACCCCTCCACTTT.

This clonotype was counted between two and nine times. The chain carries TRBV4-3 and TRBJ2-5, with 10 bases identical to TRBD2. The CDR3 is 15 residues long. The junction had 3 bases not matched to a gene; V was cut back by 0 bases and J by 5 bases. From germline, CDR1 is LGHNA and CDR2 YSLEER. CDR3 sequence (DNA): TGCGCCAGCAGCCAAGAACTAGCGGGAATCGAGACCCAGTACTTC. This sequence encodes CASSQELAGIETQYF.

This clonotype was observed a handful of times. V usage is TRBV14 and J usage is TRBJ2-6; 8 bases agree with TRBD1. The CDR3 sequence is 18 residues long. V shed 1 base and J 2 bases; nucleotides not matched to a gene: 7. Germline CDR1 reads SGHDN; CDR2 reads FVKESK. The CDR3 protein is CASSQVRGRETGANVLTF. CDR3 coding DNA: TGTGCCAGCAGCCAAGTCAGGGGGCGGGAAACTGGGGCCAACGTCCTGACTTTC.

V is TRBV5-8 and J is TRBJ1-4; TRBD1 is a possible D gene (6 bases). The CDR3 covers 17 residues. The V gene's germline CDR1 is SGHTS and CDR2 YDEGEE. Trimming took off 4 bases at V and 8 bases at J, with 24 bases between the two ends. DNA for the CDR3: TGTGCCAGCAGCCTTGGGACATACGTTCTGTCTGTCGAAAAACTGTTTTTT. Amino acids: CASSLGTYVLSVEKLFF.

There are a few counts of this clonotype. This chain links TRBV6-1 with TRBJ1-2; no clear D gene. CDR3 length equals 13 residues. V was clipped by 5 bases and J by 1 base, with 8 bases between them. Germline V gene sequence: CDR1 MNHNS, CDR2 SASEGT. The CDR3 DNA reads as TGTGCCAGCAGTCCGGGAAGTAACTATGGCTACACCTTC. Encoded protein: CASSPGSNYGYTF.

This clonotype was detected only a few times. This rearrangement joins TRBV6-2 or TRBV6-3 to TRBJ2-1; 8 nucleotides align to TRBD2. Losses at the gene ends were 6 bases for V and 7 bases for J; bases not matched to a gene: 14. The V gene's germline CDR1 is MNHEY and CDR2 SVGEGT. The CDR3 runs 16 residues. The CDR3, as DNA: TGTGCCAGCAGGGGCTATAGCGGGGTGGAACGTAATGAGCAGTTCTTC. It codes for CASRGYSGVERNEQFF.

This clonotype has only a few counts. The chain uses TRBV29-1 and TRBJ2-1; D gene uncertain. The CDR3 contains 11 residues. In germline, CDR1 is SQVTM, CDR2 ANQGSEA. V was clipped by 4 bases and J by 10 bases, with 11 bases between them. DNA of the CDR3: TGCAGCGTTGTTCGTATTCAGGAGCAGTTCTTC. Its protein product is CSVVRIQEQFF.

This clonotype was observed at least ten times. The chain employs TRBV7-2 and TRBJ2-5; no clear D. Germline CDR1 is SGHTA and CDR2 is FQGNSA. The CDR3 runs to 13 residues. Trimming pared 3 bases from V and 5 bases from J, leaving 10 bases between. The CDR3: CASSFGSRETQYF. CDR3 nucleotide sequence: TGTGCCAGCAGCTTCGGCAGTAGGGAGACCCAGTACTTC.

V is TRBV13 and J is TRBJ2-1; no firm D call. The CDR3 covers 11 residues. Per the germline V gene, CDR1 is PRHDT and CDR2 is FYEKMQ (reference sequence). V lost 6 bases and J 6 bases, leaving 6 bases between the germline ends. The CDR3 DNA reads TGTGCCAGCAGATGGGGCAATGAGCAGTTCTTC. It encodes CASRWGNEQFF.

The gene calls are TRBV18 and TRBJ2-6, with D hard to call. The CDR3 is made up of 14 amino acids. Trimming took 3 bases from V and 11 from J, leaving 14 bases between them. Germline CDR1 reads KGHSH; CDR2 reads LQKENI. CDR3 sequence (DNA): TGTGCCAGCTCACCCGACCAAAGCTTCGACGTCCTGACTTTC. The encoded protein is CASSPDQSFDVLTF.